This T cell receptor (beta chain) comes out of a study of response to subunit inactivated influenza vaccine. Each CDR3 protein gets one entry after TCRdb re-called the RT-PCR reads with MiXCR. The repertoire includes about 780,000 distinct CDR3 sequences, around 18% of them detected once, and about a tenth sits in the top ten. Study findings and constraints: Researchers suggested that each seasonal influenza vaccination recruits few new T cells.

The CDR3 contains 16 residues. Germline CDR1 and CDR2: DFQATT and SNEGSKA (reference sequence). V shed 0 bases and J 5 bases; nucleotides not matched to a gene: 8. This clonotype was detected ten times or more. Antigen: not known. The sequence came from a man aged 50 or older who received an inactivated influenza vaccine. The chain recombines TRBV20-1 with TRBJ2-5; 11 bases fit TRBD1. The sequences come from PBMCs from blood, collected about 5 days after vaccination. The CDR3 sequence is CSARDLSDRGLETQYF. CDR3 coding DNA: TGCAGTGCTAGAGATCTTTCGGACAGGGGGCTGGAGACCCAGTACTTC.